This T cell receptor beta chain derives from a study of human T cells and chemical hapten exposure. Study-level information: 0.01% DPC was applied to the upper back in patch tests, which were read at 6 days. Study observations and caveats: In comparison with controls, expanded TCRs gave rise to a significantly larger number of large CDR3 similarity clusters.

This clonotype was seen a few times. Its matching antigen is unknown. The time point here: patch test 1, 2 weeks after DPC sensitization. Sample treatment: therapeutic diphenylcyclopropenone sensitization with weekly scalp DPC. Within the library, unique molecular identifiers were attached to each individual cDNA molecule. TCRdb passed the RACE reads through MiXCR, listing each CDR3 protein once. The sample consists of about 49,000 distinct CDR3 sequences, around 9.3% of them appearing once. V was pared by 3 bases and J by 8 bases, with 4 bases between. The CDR3 consists of 10 residues. Germline V CDR1 and CDR2: MDHEN, SYDVKM.

This chain joins TRBV28 and TRBJ1-2; D is uncertain. The sample here was whole blood, taken in connection with sensitization to the hapten diphenylcyclopropenone (DPC). The clonotype comes from a woman between 50 and 59 years old with alopecia areata. Some clones in this sample may be carry-over from other donors' samples. CDR3 loop: CASSFVGYTF. CDR3 sequence (DNA): TGTGCCAGCAGTTTTGTCGGCTACACCTTC.